Following are 10 T cell receptor beta chains from one sample sequenced in a study of cytomegalovirus exposure and HLA in healthy donors. The assay was immunoSEQ multiplex PCR, and TCRdb's table has in-frame clones only and misses some. The table records about 160,000 clones, approximately 86% of them present only once. Sequenced: PBMCs. The receptors were gathered from a woman aged 18-29 years in good health and CMV-seronegative.

The chain uses TRBV11-2 and TRBJ2-7, with TRBD1 matching 8 bases. Trimming removed 6 bases from V and 7 bases from J; junction bases left unmatched: 14. Germline loops: CDR1 SGHAT, CDR2 FQNNGV. The CDR3 length is 15 residues. Here the CDR3 reads CASRPGQGTGVEQYF. The CDR3 region has the DNA TGTGCCAGCAGACCAGGACAGGGCACAGGTGTGGAGCAGTACTTC.

V and J are TRBV5-4 and TRBJ2-5; possible D gene TRBD1, 5 bases. Germline CDR1 is SGHNT and CDR2 is YYREEE (reference sequence). The CDR3 consists of 11 residues. V was trimmed by 6 bases and J by 5 bases, leaving 8 bases between them. CDR3 coding DNA: TGTGCCAGCATAGCAGGGGAGACCCAGTACTTC. As protein: CASIAGETQYF.

The chain is built from TRBV5-1 and TRBJ1-1; possible D gene TRBD1, 5 bases. This CDR3 has 17 amino acids. V lost 0 bases and J 6 bases, leaving 21 bases between the germline ends. Germline CDR1 reads SGHRS; CDR2 reads YFSETQ. The DNA of the CDR3 is TGCGCCAGCAGCTTGGGACAGATTTCGCCCCTTATGGCTGAAGCTTTCTTT. Residues: CASSLGQISPLMAEAFF.

The rearrangement links TRBV7-6 to TRBJ2-7; 7 nucleotides line up with TRBD1. Germline V gives CDR1 SGHVS, CDR2 FNYEAQ. With 5 bases clipped from V and 3 bases from J, the junction kept 10 bases outside the gene matches. This CDR3 spans 15 amino acids. CDR3 amino acids: CASSPPGGQLYEQYF. CDR3 nucleotide sequence: TGTGCCAGCAGCCCCCCAGGGGGACAGCTCTACGAGCAGTACTTC.

This chain connects TRBV27 to TRBJ1-2, with 11 positions matching TRBD1. V shed 5 bases, J shed 8 bases, and the junction held 16 bases outside the gene matches. CDR1 MNHEY and CDR2 SMNVEV come from the germline V gene (reference sequence). CDR3 length: 17 residues. CDR3 in DNA: TGTGCCAGCAGTGCGCATGGGACAGGGGGAAGAGGGGGGGGCTACACCTTC. This sequence encodes CASSAHGTGGRGGGYTF.

The chain carries TRBV6-5 and TRBJ1-1, with 7 positions matching TRBD1. The germline gives CDR1 MNHEY, CDR2 SVGAGI. The CDR3 runs to 13 residues. The trim removed 6 bases at V and 2 bases at J, leaving 3 bases unmatched. CDR3 in amino acids: CASRGQSNTEAFF. DNA for the CDR3: TGTGCCAGCAGGGGACAGTCAAACACTGAAGCTTTCTTT.

The DNA for the CDR3 is TGTGCCAGCAGCTTAGGACTGGACTCCTACGAGCAGTACTTC. Protein product: CASSLGLDSYEQYF. The chain has TRBV7-2 and TRBJ2-7, with no clear D. This CDR3 is built from 14 residues. Trimming took off 1 base at V and 0 bases at J, with 7 bases between the two ends. Germline loops: CDR1 SGHTA, CDR2 FQGNSA. The entire variable domain, with the rest obtained from reference TRBV7-2 and TRBJ2-7, is as follows: GAGVSQSPSNKVTEKGKDVELRCDPISGHTALYWYRQSLGQGLEFLIYFQGNSAPDKSGLPSDRFSAERTGGSVSTLTIQRTQQEDSAVYLCASSLGLDSYEQYFGPGTRLTVT.

The chain is built from TRBV9 and TRBJ2-1; 15 bases map to TRBD2. Germline V gene data show CDR1 as SGDLS and CDR2 as YYNGEE. Losses at the gene ends were 0 bases for V and 7 bases for J; bases not matched to a gene: 11. CDR3 length: 19 residues. In nucleotides, the CDR3 is TGTGCCAGCAGCGTAGATGGGCTTGGGACTAGCGGGGGGCGAAATGAGCAGTTCTTC. Translated: CASSVDGLGTSGGRNEQFF.

This clone was seen a few times. This chain connects TRBV10-3 to TRBJ2-7, with 10 bases fitting TRBD1. There are 13 residues in the CDR3. V trimming: 8 bases; J trimming: 2 bases; junction bases outside the gene matches: 3. Germline CDR1 ENHRY, CDR2 SYGVKD. This CDR3 reads CAIQGQGAYEQYF. The CDR3 nucleotides read TGTGCCATCCAAGGACAGGGGGCCTACGAGCAGTACTTC.

The chain couples TRBV14 to TRBJ2-6; 7 bases agree with TRBD1. The CDR3 extends over 17 amino acids. J was trimmed by 0 bases and V by 2 bases; bases with no gene match: 4. The germline V gene has CDR1 SGHDN and CDR2 FVKESK. CDR3: CASSQTGAYSGANVLTF. In DNA form, the CDR3 reads TGTGCCAGCAGCCAAACAGGGGCGTACTCTGGGGCCAACGTCCTGACTTTC.